The 13 T cell receptor beta chains below all came from one sample that was sequenced in a study of OX40 agonist ivuxolimab in advanced cancers. Assay used: immunoSEQ multiplex PCR; TCRdb lists only in-frame clones, some missing. The sample includes around 22,000 clones, about 88% of them seen just once. Here the sequenced sample was CD4+ or CD8+ T cells sorted from blood, taken in a trial of the OX40 agonist ivuxolimab. The source of these receptors is an adult with an advanced solid tumor such as melanoma, head and neck, liver or kidney cancer.

This rearrangement joins TRBV29-1 to TRBJ2-2, with TRBD2 identical over 7 bases. The CDR3 extends over 15 amino acids. Germline V gene sequence: CDR1 SQVTM, CDR2 ANQGSEA. V was clipped by 1 base and J by 3 bases; unmatched bases: 5. The chain's CDR3 is CSVEGSAGDTGELFF. For the CDR3, the DNA is TGCAGCGTTGAAGGCAGCGCGGGAGACACCGGGGAGCTGTTTTTT.

Note on this clone: A read error may account for a junction end that differs from germline. The genes are TRBV2 and TRBJ1-3; D is perhaps TRBD1 (6 bases). The CDR3 contains 11 residues. CDR1 is SNHLY and CDR2 is FYNNEI in the germline V gene. CDR3 loop: CASSDHRDLSW. The CDR3 DNA sequence: TGTGCCAGCAGTGACCACAGGGACCTTTCTTGG.

The J gene is TRBJ2-7, the V gene TRBV19; 8 positions agree with TRBD1. Trimming cost V 5 bases and J 2 bases; bases outside gene matches: 8. This CDR3 has 15 amino acids. Germline assignment: CDR1 LNHDA and CDR2 SQIVND (reference sequence). The CDR3 nucleotides are TGTGCCAGTAGTCGGGCTGGGACAGGAACCTACGAGCAGTACTTC. Amino acids: CASSRAGTGTYEQYF.

The V call is TRBV19, the J call TRBJ1-4; 8 bases align to TRBD1. Germline lookup yields CDR1 LNHDA and CDR2 SQIVND (reference sequence). The CDR3 runs 15 residues. Trimming cost V 5 bases and J 5 bases; bases outside gene matches: 7. This chain's CDR3 is CASSARTGRNEKLFF. DNA for the CDR3: TGTGCCAGTAGTGCACGGACAGGGAGAAATGAAAAACTGTTTTTT.

J is TRBJ1-4 and V is TRBV11-2; the match to TRBD1 covers 7 bases. The CDR3 consists of 19 residues. V lost 5 bases, J lost 4 bases, and 19 bases stayed unmatched. CDR1 is SGHAT, CDR2 FQNNGV, per germline. CDR3 bases: TGTGCCAGCAGCAAATTTGGGGGAATCGGACAGGCGATTAATGAAAAACTGTTTTTT. This encodes CASSKFGGIGQAINEKLFF.

This chain joins TRBV28 and TRBJ2-7; 7 bases line up with TRBD2. Unmatched junction bases numbered 10, after V lost 5 bases and J lost 0 bases. The CDR3 runs 16 residues. Germline assignment: CDR1 MDHEN and CDR2 SYDVKM. The CDR3 sequence is CASSPLPGGSSYEQYF. CDR3 bases: TGTGCCAGCAGTCCCCTACCTGGCGGGAGCTCCTACGAGCAGTACTTC.

The rearrangement uses TRBV15 and TRBJ2-2; D ambiguous. The CDR3 contains 14 residues. Germline loops: CDR1 LNHNV, CDR2 YYDKDF (reference sequence). V shed 3 bases and J shed 5 bases, with 10 bases lying between them. The CDR3, as DNA: TGTGCCACCAGCAGCCCGCCGGAGACCGGGGAGCTGTTTTTT. Its translation: CATSSPPETGELFF.

The CDR3 nucleotides are TGTGCCAGCAGCTCCGACCGCCTCGACAGTAGGGATCAGCCCCAGCATTTT. It is translated as CASSSDRLDSRDQPQHF. The chain employs TRBV7-8 and TRBJ1-5; D is perhaps TRBD1 (5 bases). Between the trimmed V and J ends, which lost 4 bases and 5 bases, there was a span of 21 bases. Germline V gene sequence: CDR1 SGHVS, CDR2 FQNEAQ. This CDR3 has 17 residues.

The chain links TRBV5-6 to TRBJ2-7; 8 nucleotides align to TRBD2. The germline CDR1 and CDR2 sequences are SGHDT and YYEEEE. Trimming removed 2 bases from V and 0 bases from J; junction bases left unmatched: 13. CDR3 size: 18 residues. CDR3 DNA: TGTGCCAGCAGCTTTTCGTTTTGGGGACTAGGGGTCTCCTACGAGCAGTACTTC. This gives the protein CASSFSFWGLGVSYEQYF.

The genes are TRBV7-2 and TRBJ2-1, with D perhaps matching TRBD1 (6 bases). The CDR3 length is 14 residues. Germline V CDR1 and CDR2: SGHTA, FQGNSA. V lost 5 bases, J lost 6 bases, and 14 bases lay in between. The CDR3 protein is CASSLQGYPNEQFF. The CDR3 DNA is TGTGCCAGCAGCCTCCAGGGGTACCCCAATGAGCAGTTCTTC.

DNA of the CDR3: TGTGCCAGCAGCTCAGGACTAGCGGGGTACGAGCAGTACTTC. Translation gives CASSSGLAGYEQYF. The genes are TRBV11-2 and TRBJ2-7; 12 nucleotides line up with TRBD2. CDR1 is SGHAT, CDR2 FQNNGV, per germline. The CDR3 loop spans 14 amino acids. J was trimmed by 4 bases and V by 4 bases; bases with no gene match: 2.

This chain links TRBV4-1 with TRBJ2-2; TRBD2 might be the D (6 bases). V was clipped by 0 bases and J by 3 bases, with 23 bases between them. CDR1 and CDR2 from the germline V gene are MGHRA and YSYEKL. The CDR3 is made up of 20 amino acids. The DNA for the CDR3 is TGCGCCAGCAGCCAAGAACGAAATTGGGCGGGACTTGCTGACACCGGGGAGCTGTTTTTT. Encoded protein: CASSQERNWAGLADTGELFF.

The chain carries TRBV10-3 and TRBJ2-1, with 8 bases identical to TRBD2. Germline CDR1 ENHRY, CDR2 SYGVKD. This CDR3 spans 16 amino acids. J lost 2 bases, V lost 3 bases, and 6 bases had no gene match. CDR3 sequence (DNA): TGTGCCATCAGTGACCCCGGGAGGGCCCCCTACAATGAGCAGTTCTTC. Translation: CAISDPGRAPYNEQFF.